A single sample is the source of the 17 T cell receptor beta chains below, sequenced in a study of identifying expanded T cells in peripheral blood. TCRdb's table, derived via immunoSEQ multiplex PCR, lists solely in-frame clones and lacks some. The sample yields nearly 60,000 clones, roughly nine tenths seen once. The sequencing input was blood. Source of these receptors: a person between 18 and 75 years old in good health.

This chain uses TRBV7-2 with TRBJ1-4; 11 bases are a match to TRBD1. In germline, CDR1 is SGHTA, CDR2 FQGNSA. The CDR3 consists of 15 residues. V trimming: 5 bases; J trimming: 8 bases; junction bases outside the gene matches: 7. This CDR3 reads CASSTRTGGEEKLFF. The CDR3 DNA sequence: TGTGCCAGCAGCACAAGGACAGGGGGCGAAGAAAAACTGTTTTTT.

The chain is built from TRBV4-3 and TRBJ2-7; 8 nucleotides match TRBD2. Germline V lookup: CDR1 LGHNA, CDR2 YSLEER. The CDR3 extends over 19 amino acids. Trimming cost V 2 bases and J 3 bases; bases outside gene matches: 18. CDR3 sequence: CASSQSFPSVAGKGYEQYF. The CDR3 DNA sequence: TGCGCCAGCAGCCAAAGTTTCCCCTCGGTAGCGGGAAAAGGCTACGAGCAGTACTTC.

DNA of the CDR3: TGTGCCAGCAGTTACACCGGGACCCAAGAGACCCAGTACTTC. Translated: CASSYTGTQETQYF. This sequence joins TRBV6-5 and TRBJ2-5; D might be TRBD1 or TRBD2, each matching 5 bases. CDR1 is MNHEY and CDR2 is SVGAGI in the germline V gene. The CDR3 sequence is 14 residues long. V was trimmed by 2 bases and J by 1 base, leaving 8 bases between them.

CDR3 loop: CASSLRRELGWEGTQYF. CDR3 nucleotide sequence: TGCGCCAGCAGCCTCCGAAGAGAACTAGGGTGGGAGGGTACGCAGTATTTT. J is TRBJ2-3 and V is TRBV4-3; 7 bases match TRBD2. The CDR3 contains 17 residues. V lost 4 bases and J lost 8; bases outside the gene matches: 18. Germline V gene data show CDR1 as LGHNA and CDR2 as YSLEER.

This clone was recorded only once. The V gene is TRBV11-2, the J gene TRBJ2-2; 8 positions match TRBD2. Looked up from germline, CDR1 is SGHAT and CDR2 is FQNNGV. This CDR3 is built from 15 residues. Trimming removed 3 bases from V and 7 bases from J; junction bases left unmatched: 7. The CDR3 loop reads CASSFSLAGVGELFF. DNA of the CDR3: TGTGCCAGCAGCTTCTCCCTAGCGGGCGTCGGGGAGCTGTTTTTT.

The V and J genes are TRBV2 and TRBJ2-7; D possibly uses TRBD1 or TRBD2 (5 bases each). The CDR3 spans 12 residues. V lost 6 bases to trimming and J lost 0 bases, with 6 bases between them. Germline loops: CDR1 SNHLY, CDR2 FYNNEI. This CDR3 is CASRGDSYEQYF. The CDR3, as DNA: TGTGCCAGCAGGGGGGACTCCTACGAGCAGTACTTC.

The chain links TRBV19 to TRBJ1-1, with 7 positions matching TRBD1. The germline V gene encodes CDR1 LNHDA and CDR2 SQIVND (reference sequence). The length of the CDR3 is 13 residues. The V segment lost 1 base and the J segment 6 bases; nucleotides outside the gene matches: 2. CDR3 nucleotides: TGTGCCAGTAGTATAGGAGGGGGCTCTGAAGCTTTCTTT. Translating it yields CASSIGGGSEAFF.

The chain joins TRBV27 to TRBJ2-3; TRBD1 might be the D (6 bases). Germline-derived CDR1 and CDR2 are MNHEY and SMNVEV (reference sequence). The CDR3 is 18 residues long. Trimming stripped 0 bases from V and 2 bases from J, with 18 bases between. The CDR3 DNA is TGTGCCAGCAGTTTATCCAACAGGGCTTTGGTTATCACAGATACGCAGTATTTT. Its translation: CASSLSNRALVITDTQYF.

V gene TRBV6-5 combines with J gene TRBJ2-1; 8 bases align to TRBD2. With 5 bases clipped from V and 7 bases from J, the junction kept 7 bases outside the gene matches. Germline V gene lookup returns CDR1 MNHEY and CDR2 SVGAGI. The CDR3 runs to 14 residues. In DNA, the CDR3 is TGTGCCAGCAGTGTAGCGGGAATTGGAAATGAGCAGTTCTTC. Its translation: CASSVAGIGNEQFF.

Written as DNA, the CDR3 is TGCGCCAGCAGCCAAGGGGGCAGGGGGAATCAGCCCCAGCATTTT. Its translation is CASSQGGRGNQPQHF. V gene TRBV4-3 combines with J gene TRBJ1-5, with TRBD1 matching 7 bases. This CDR3 contains 15 residues. Looked up from germline, CDR1 is LGHNA and CDR2 is YSLEER. Trimming at V came to 1 base and at J to 4 bases, leaving 4 bases not matched to a gene.

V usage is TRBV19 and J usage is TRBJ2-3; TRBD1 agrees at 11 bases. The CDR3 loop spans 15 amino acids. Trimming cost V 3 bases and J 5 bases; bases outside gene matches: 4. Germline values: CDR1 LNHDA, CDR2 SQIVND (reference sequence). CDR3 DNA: TGTGCCAGTAGTATTGGGGGACAGGGGGGAGATACGCAGTATTTT. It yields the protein CASSIGGQGGDTQYF.

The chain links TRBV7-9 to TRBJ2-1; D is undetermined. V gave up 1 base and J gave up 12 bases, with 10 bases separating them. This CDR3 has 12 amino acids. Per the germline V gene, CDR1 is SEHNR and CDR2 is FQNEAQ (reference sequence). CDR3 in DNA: TGTGCCAGCAGCTTAGATACAGTCGGGCAGTTCTTC. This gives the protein CASSLDTVGQFF.

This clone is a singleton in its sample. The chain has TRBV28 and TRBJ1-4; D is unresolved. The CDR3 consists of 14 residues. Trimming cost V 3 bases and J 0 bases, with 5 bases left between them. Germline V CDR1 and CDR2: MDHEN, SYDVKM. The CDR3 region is CASSLSATNEKLFF. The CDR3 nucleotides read TGTGCCAGCAGTTTGTCTGCAACTAATGAAAAACTGTTTTTT.

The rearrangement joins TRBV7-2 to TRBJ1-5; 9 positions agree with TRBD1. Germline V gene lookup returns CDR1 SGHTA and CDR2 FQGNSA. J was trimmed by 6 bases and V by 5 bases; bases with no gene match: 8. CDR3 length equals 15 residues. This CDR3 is CASSKGQGESQPQHF. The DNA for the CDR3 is TGTGCCAGCAGCAAGGGACAGGGAGAGAGTCAGCCCCAGCATTTT.

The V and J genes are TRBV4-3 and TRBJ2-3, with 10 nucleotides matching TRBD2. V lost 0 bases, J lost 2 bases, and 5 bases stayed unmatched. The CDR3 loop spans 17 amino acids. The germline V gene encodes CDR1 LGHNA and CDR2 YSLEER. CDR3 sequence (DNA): TGCGCCAGCAGCCAAGATGGGGGACTAGCGTTCACAGATACGCAGTATTTT. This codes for CASSQDGGLAFTDTQYF.

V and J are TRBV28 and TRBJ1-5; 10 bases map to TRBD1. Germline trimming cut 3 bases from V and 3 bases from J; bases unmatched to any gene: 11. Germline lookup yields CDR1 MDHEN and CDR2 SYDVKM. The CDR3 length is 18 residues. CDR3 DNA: TGTGCCAGCAGTTTTTGGGGACAGGGGCTTCGGTTCAATCAGCCCCAGCATTTT. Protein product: CASSFWGQGLRFNQPQHF. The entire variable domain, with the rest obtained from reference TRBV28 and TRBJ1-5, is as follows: DVKVTQSSRYLVKRTGEKVFLECVQDMDHENMFWYRQDPGLGLRLIYFSYDVKMKEKGDIPEGYSVSREKKERFSLILESASTNQTSMYLCASSFWGQGLRFNQPQHFGDGTRLSIL.

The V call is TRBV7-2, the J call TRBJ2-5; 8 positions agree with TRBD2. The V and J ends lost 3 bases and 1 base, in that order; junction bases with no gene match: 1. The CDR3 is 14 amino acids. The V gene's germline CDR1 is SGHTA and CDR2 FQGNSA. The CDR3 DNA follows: TGTGCCAGCAGCTTGAGCGGGGGCCAAGAGACCCAGTACTTC. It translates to CASSLSGGQETQYF. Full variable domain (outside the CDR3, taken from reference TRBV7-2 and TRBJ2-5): GAGVSQSPSNKVTEKGKDVELRCDPISGHTALYWYRQSLGQGLEFLIYFQGNSAPDKSGLPSDRFSAERTGGSVSTLTIQRTQQEDSAVYLCASSLSGGQETQYFGPGTRLLVL.